Sequencing of this T cell receptor beta chain was carried out in a study of shared clonotypes between healthy human individuals. The V gene end was trimmed by 3 bases and the J gene end by 8 bases; junction bases not matched to a gene: 3. CDR3 length equals 11 residues. Germline V lookup: CDR1 SQVTM, CDR2 ANQGSEA. CD45RO negativity and positive selection for CCR7 defined naive CD8 cells, a population that excluded terminally differentiated effector memory CD45RA+ cells. Libraries were prepared by immunoSEQ multiplex PCR; TCRdb keeps only in-frame clonotypes and omits some of them. The sample yields millions of clones, over 85% seen once.

The TCR sequence derives from a man aged 18 to 30 in good health. The sequencing sample was made of naive CD8+ T cells sorted from blood. V is TRBV29-1 and J is TRBJ1-1; 7 nucleotides line up with TRBD1. CDR3 protein: CSVDSTGEAFF. The CDR3 coding sequence is TGCAGCGTTGACTCGACAGGGGAAGCTTTCTTT.